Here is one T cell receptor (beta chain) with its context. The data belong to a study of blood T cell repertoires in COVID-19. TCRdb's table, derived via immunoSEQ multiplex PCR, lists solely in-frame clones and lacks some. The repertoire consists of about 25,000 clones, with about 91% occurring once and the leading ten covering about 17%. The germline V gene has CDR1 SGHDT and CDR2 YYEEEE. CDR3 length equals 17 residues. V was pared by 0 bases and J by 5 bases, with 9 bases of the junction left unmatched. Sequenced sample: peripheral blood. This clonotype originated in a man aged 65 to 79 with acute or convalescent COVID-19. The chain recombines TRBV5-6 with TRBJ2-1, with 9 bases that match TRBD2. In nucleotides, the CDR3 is TGTGCCAGCAGCTTGGTGGGGACGGGACTAGCAAACAATGAGCAGTTCTTC. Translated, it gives CASSLVGTGLANNEQFF. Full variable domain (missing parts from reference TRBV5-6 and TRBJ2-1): DAGVTQSPTHLIKTRGQQVTLRCSPKSGHDTVSWYQQALGQGPQFIFQYYEEEERQRGNFPDRFSGHQFPNYSSELNVNALLLGDSALYLCASSLVGTGLANNEQFFGPGTRLTVL.